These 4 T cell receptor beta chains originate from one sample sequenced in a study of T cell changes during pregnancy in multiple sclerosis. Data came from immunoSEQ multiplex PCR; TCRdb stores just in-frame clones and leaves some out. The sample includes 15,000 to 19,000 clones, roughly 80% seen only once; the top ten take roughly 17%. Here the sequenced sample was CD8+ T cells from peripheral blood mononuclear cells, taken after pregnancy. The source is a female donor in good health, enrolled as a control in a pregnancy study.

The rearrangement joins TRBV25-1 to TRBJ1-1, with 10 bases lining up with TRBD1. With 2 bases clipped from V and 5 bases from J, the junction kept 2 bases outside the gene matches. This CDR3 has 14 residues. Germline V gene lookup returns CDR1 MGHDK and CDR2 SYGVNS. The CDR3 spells CASSEDRGHTEAFF. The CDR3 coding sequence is TGTGCCAGCAGTGAAGACAGGGGGCATACTGAAGCTTTCTTT.

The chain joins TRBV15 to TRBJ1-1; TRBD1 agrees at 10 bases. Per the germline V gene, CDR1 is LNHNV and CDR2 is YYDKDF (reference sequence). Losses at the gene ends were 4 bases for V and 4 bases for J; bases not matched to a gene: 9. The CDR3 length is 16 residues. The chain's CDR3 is CATSTLRDRGGTEAFF. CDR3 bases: TGTGCCACCAGCACTCTCCGGGACAGGGGTGGCACTGAAGCTTTCTTT.

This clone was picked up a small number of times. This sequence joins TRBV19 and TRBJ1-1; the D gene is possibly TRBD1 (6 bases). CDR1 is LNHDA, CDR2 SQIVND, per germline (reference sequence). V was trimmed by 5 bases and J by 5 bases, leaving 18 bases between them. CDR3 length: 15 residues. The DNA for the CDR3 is TGTGCCAGTAGTTCCGCATTAGGGGGTGGGACTGAAGCTTTCTTT. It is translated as CASSSALGGGTEAFF.

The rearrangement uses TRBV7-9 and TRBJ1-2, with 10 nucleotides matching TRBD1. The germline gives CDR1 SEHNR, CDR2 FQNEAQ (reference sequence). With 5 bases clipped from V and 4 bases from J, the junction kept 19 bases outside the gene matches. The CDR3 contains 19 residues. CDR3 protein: CASSGSLPGQGWKFYGYTF. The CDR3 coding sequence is TGTGCCAGCAGCGGATCCCTTCCGGGACAGGGGTGGAAATTCTATGGCTACACCTTC.